These 5 T cell receptor beta chains share one sample of origin, sequenced in a study of vaccination and CD4 T cells after COVID-19. The Oncomine TCR Beta short-read assay was applied to DNA of cultured CD4+ T cells. TCRdb reprocessed the PCR reads via MiXCR and lists one record per CDR3 protein. The table has around 15,000 distinct CDR3 sequences, 55% seen once; the top ten hold 7.5% to 9.5%. Stated treatment: approximately nine-day PBMC culture with coronavirus spike peptide pools or control peptides (ViraFEST assay). No antigen is known for these receptors. The sequencing input was CD4+ T cells from blood, cultured in vitro. The receptors stem from a human donor who had recovered from COVID-19.

The chain couples TRBV28 to TRBJ1-5, with D hard to call. The germline CDR1 and CDR2 sequences are MDHEN and SYDVKM. V was clipped by 4 bases and J by 9 bases, with 7 bases between them. CDR3 size: 11 residues. The DNA of the CDR3 is TGTGCCAGCAGTTCCACCCGGCCCCAGCATTTT. It translates to CASSSTRPQHF.

The table lists this clonotype with a few counts. J is TRBJ1-1 and V is TRBV7-2; 7 nucleotides agree with TRBD1. V lost 1 base to trimming and J lost 0 bases; unmatched junction nucleotides: 11. Looked up from germline, CDR1 is SGHTA and CDR2 is FQGNSA. The length of the CDR3 is 18 residues. CDR3 DNA sequence: TGTGCCAGCAGCTTAGTTCCCAGGGGGACCTACTTGAACACTGAAGCTTTCTTT. Encoded protein: CASSLVPRGTYLNTEAFF. Together with reference TRBV7-2 and TRBJ1-1, the CDR3 gives the full variable domain: GAGVSQSPSNKVTEKGKDVELRCDPISGHTALYWYRQSLGQGLEFLIYFQGNSAPDKSGLPSDRFSAERTGGSVSTLTIQRTQQEDSAVYLCASSLVPRGTYLNTEAFFGQGTRLTVV.

The CDR3 reads CASSLALRVGGNEKLFF. CDR3 DNA sequence: TGTGCCAGCAGCTTAGCGTTGCGGGTTGGAGGGAATGAAAAACTGTTTTTT. The rearrangement joins TRBV7-2 to TRBJ1-4; no reliable D call. The CDR3 totals 17 residues. The ends were cut back, 0 bases at V and 5 bases at J, with 16 bases in the middle. The germline gives CDR1 SGHTA, CDR2 FQGNSA.

The CDR3 sequence is CAWRSRGRETQYF. The CDR3 nucleotides read TGTGCCTGGAGAAGCAGGGGAAGAGAGACCCAGTACTTC. The V and J genes are TRBV30 and TRBJ2-5, with D possibly being TRBD1 (6 bases). This CDR3 region has 13 residues. The germline V gene has CDR1 GTSNPN and CDR2 SVGIG (reference sequence). Trimming cost V 3 bases and J 4 bases, with 12 bases left between them.

V is TRBV2 and J is TRBJ1-5; 7 bases agree with TRBD1. The germline V gene encodes CDR1 SNHLY and CDR2 FYNNEI. The CDR3 covers 15 residues. Unmatched junction bases numbered 7, after V lost 6 bases and J lost 2 bases. CDR3 bases: TGTGCCAGCAGCGCGACAGGGAGCCGCAATCAGCCCCAGCATTTT. It translates to CASSATGSRNQPQHF.